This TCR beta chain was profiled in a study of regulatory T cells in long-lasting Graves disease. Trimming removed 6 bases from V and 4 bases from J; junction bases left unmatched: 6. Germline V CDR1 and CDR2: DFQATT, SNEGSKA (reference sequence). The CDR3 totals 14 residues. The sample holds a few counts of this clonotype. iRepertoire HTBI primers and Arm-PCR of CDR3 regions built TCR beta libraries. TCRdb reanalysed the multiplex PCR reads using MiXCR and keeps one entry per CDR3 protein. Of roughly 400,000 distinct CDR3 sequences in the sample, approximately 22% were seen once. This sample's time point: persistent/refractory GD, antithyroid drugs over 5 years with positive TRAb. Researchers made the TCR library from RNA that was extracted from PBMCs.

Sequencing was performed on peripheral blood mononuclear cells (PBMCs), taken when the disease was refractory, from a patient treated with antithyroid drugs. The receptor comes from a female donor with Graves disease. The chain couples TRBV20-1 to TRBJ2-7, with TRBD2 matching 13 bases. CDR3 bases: TGCAGTGCCCCCGGACTAGCGGGAGTTTACGAGCAGTACTTC. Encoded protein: CSAPGLAGVYEQYF.